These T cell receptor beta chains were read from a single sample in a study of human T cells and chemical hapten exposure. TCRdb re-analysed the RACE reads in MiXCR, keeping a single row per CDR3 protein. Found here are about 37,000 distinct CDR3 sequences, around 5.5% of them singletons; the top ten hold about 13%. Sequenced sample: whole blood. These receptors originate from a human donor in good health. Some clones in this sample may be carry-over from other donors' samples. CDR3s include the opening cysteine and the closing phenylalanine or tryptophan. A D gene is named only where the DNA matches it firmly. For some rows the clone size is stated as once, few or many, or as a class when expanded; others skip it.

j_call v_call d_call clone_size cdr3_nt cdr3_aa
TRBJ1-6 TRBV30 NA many TGTGCCTGGAGACGGGTGTCCTATAATTCACCCCTCCACTTT CAWRRVSYNSPLHF
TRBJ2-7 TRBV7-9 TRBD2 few TGTGCCAGCAGCTCGGATAATATAGCGGGTGCTTACTACGAGCAGTACTTC CASSSDNIAGAYYEQYF
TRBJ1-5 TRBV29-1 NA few TGCAGCGTTGAAGAAAATAGCAATCAGCCCCAGCATTTT CSVEENSNQPQHF
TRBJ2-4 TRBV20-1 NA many TGCAGTGTGCGTCAGGAAAACATTCAGTACTTC CSVRQENIQYF
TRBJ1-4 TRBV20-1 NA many TGCAGTGCCCCTAAGAGGGGCCGCGAAAAACTGTTTTTT CSAPKRGREKLFF
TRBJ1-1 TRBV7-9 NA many TGTGCCAGCAGCTCTCAACAGGGCACTGAAGCTTTCTTT CASSSQQGTEAFF
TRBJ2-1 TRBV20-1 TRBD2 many TGCAGTGCTAGGAAGACTAGCGGGACCTACAATGAGCAGTTCTTC CSARKTSGTYNEQFF
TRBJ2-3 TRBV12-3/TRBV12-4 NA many TGTGCCAGCTCCCGTAGCACAGATACGCAGTATTTT CASSRSTDTQYF
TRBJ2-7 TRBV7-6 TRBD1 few TGTGCCAGCAGCTCCCGGACAGGTCCCGACTACGAGCAGTACTTC CASSSRTGPDYEQYF
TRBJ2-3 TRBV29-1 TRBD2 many TGCAGCGTTGAAAGTGGGAGCGGGGGCCTCCTTGTGACAGATACGCAGTATTTT CSVESGSGGLLVTDTQYF
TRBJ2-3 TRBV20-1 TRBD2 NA TGCAGTGCTACTAGCGGTACACGGTATTTT CSATSGTRYF
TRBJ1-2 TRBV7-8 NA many TGTGCCAGCAGCTCCAATACGGAGGGTGGCTACACCTTC CASSSNTEGGYTF
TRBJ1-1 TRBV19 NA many TGTGCCAGTAAAGGGGGTCCAAGGGAGAGGAACACTGAAGCTTTCTTT CASKGGPRERNTEAFF
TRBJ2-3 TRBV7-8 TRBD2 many TGTGCCAGCAGCTCGACCCCGAACCTATGGACTAGCGGGGAGTACACAGATACGCAGTATTTT CASSSTPNLWTSGEYTDTQYF
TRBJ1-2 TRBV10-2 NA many TGCGCCAGCAGTGAGGGGGCTGGGGGCTACACCTTC CASSEGAGGYTF
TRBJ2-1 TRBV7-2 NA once TGTGCCAGCAGCTCCGTCGGGGGTTATGAGCAGTTCTTC CASSSVGGYEQFF
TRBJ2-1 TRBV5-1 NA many TGCGCCAGCAGCTTGAATGGGGGCCCGTACAATGAGCAGTTCTTC CASSLNGGPYNEQFF
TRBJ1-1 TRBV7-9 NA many TGTGCCAGCAGCTTAAAAGTCGACACTGAAGCTTTCTTT CASSLKVDTEAFF
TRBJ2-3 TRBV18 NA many TGTGCCAGCTCACCCGCGGCTGGGGCAGATACGCAGTATTTT CASSPAAGADTQYF